This T cell receptor beta chain came from a study of T cells in tumors after PD-1 blockade. Across the whole study: Blood samples averaged around 100,000 templates (range about 23,000-260,000) and under 40,000 unique clonotypes.

Some clones are missing from TCRdb's copy, which holds only in-frame ones; the method was immunoSEQ multiplex PCR. Of 30,000 to 35,000 clones listed, approximately 70% were seen once; the top ten hold almost 40%. Regarding the study as a whole: Peripheral recruitment is suggested, as some novel exhausted tumor clones were in pre-treatment blood.

V trimming: 3 bases; J trimming: 2 bases; junction bases outside the gene matches: 13. This CDR3 region has 16 residues. CDR1 is DFQATT and CDR2 is SNEGSKA in the germline V gene (reference sequence). On this clone: Its antigen is unknown.

Genomic DNA template from tumor biopsies or peripheral blood, about 600 ng to 6,500 ng input. The source of this sequence is a human donor with basal cell carcinoma. Here the sequenced sample was PBMCs, taken after anti-PD-1 treatment. V and J are TRBV20-1 and TRBJ2-7; 7 bases agree with TRBD2. The chain's CDR3 is CSASSITTGLAYEQYF. The CDR3 region has the DNA TGCAGTGCTAGTAGTATTACCACCGGACTAGCCTACGAGCAGTACTTC.